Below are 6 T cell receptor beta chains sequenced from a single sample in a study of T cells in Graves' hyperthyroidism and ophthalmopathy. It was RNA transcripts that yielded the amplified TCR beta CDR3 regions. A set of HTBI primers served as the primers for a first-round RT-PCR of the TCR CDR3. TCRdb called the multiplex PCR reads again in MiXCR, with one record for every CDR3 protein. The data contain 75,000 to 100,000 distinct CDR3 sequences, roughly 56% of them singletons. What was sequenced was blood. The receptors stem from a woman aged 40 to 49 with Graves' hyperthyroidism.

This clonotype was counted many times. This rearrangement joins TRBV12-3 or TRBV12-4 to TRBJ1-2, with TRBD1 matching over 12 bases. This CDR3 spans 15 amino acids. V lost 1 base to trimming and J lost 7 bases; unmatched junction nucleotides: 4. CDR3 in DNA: TGTGCCAGCAGTTTAGTGGGACAGGGGGCGAGTGGCTACACCTTC. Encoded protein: CASSLVGQGASGYTF.

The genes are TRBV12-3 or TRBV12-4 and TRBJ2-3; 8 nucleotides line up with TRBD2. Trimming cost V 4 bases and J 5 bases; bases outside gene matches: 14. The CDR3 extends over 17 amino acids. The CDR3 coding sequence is TGTGCCAGCAGTTCCCGAGGGTCGGGAGGGCCTGGAGATACGCAGTATTTT. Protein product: CASSSRGSGGPGDTQYF.

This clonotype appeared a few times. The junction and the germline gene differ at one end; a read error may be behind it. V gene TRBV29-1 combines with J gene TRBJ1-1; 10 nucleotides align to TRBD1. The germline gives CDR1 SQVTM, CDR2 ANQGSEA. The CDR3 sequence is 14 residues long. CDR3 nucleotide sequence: TGCAGCATTGACAGGGGGCGCGGGGACACTGAAGCTTTCTTT. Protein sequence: CSIDRGRGDTEAFF.

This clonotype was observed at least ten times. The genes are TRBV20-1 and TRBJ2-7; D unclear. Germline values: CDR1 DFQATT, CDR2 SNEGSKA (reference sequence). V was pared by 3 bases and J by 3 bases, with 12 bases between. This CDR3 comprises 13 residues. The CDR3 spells CSASAQTSYEQYF. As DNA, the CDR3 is TGCAGTGCTAGTGCTCAGACGAGCTACGAGCAGTACTTC.

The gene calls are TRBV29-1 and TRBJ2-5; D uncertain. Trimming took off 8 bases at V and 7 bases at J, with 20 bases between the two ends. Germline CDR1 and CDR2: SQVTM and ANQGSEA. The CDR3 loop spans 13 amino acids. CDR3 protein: CSSQVRSGVTQYF. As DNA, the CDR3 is TGCAGCAGCCAAGTCAGGTCCGGTGTGACCCAGTACTTC.

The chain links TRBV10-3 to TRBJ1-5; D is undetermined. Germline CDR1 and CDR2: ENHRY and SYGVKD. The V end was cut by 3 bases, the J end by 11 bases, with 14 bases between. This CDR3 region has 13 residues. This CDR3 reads CAISDGPGETQHF. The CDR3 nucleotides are TGTGCCATCAGTGATGGCCCCGGGGAGACCCAGCATTTT.